The 23 T cell receptor beta chains given below trace back to one sample, sequenced in a study of coeliac disease. Here immunoSEQ multiplex PCR was the method, and the copy in TCRdb shows in-frame clones only, minus some. The repertoire includes over a thousand clones, 60% to 80% of them detected once, and 25% to 35% sits in the top ten. Sequences were obtained from intraepithelial lymphocytes from the gut. These receptor sequences come from a woman between 50 and 59 years old with celiac disease on a gluten-free diet.

The chain carries TRBV19 and TRBJ2-7; possible D gene TRBD1, 5 bases. This CDR3 contains 14 residues. Looked up from germline, CDR1 is LNHDA and CDR2 is SQIVND (reference sequence). Between the trimmed V and J ends, which lost 1 base and 6 bases, there was a span of 13 bases. The CDR3 sequence is CASSIAARVFEQYF. The CDR3 nucleotides read TGTGCCAGTAGTATAGCGGCCAGGGTCTTCGAGCAGTACTTC.

Only one count was recorded for this clone. J is TRBJ1-6 and V is TRBV6-5, with TRBD1 identical over 8 bases. The CDR3 is 16 residues long. V shed 0 bases and J 10 bases; nucleotides not matched to a gene: 8. The germline V gene encodes CDR1 MNHEY and CDR2 SVGAGI. CDR3 sequence reads: CASSYSRTGPDSPLHF. Here the CDR3 DNA reads TGTGCCAGCAGTTACTCGAGGACAGGGCCCGACTCACCCCTCCACTTT.

This chain uses TRBV19 with TRBJ2-1; TRBD2 aligns across 16 bases. Trimming removed 4 bases from V and 0 bases from J; junction bases left unmatched: 12. CDR3 size: 21 residues. Germline assignment: CDR1 LNHDA and CDR2 SQIVND (reference sequence). The chain's CDR3 is CASSNTLGLAGGKGSYNEQFF. Here the CDR3 DNA reads TGTGCCAGTAGTAACACGCTGGGACTAGCGGGGGGGAAGGGCTCCTACAATGAGCAGTTCTTC.

V and J are TRBV19 and TRBJ2-3; D might be TRBD1 (7 bases). There are 14 residues in the CDR3. V was clipped by 6 bases and J by 5 bases, with 15 bases between them. CDR1 is LNHDA, CDR2 SQIVND, per germline (reference sequence). As DNA, the CDR3 is TGTGCCAGTAGGCCAGGGGGGCTGGGAGATACGCAGTATTTT. This codes for CASRPGGLGDTQYF.

In its sample, this clone was seen once. The chain carries TRBV5-6 and TRBJ1-1; D is uncertain. The CDR3 is 15 residues long. V shed 4 bases and J shed 0 bases, with 13 bases lying between them. CDR1 SGHDT and CDR2 YYEEEE come from the germline V gene. CDR3 region: CASSLPDFMNTEAFF. The CDR3 DNA sequence: TGTGCCAGCAGCCTCCCAGACTTCATGAACACTGAAGCTTTCTTT.

Concerning this clone: This CDR3 is also generated by other DNA sequences in the sample. This rearrangement joins TRBV6-1 to TRBJ2-7; maybe TRBD1 (6 bases). Germline CDR1 is MNHNS and CDR2 is SASEGT. The CDR3 has 14 residues. V lost 5 bases, J lost 1 base, and 12 bases lay in between. The CDR3 DNA follows: TGTGCCAGCAGTCCCAGGGGAGCGTCCTACGAGCAGTACTTC. Residues: CASSPRGASYEQYF.

This clone showed up just a few times. V gene TRBV4-1 combines with J gene TRBJ1-5; D may be TRBD1 (5 bases). The germline V gene has CDR1 MGHRA and CDR2 YSYEKL. Trimming stripped 3 bases from V and 4 bases from J, with 16 bases between. The CDR3 extends over 16 amino acids. The CDR3 spells CASSQGRFFLNQPQHF. The CDR3 nucleotides read TGCGCCAGCAGCCAGGGGCGGTTCTTCCTTAATCAGCCCCAGCATTTT.

J is TRBJ2-7 and V is TRBV28; TRBD1 matches 7 bases. The CDR3 length is 15 residues. Germline trimming cut 2 bases from V and 7 bases from J; bases unmatched to any gene: 11. The germline V gene encodes CDR1 MDHEN and CDR2 SYDVKM. The CDR3 reads CASSLARDPGQEQYF. Here the CDR3 DNA reads TGTGCCAGCAGTTTAGCCCGGGACCCGGGACAGGAGCAGTACTTC.

The chain carries TRBV5-5 and TRBJ1-1; D not certain. Germline V gene data show CDR1 as SGHKS and CDR2 as YYEKEE (reference sequence). V gave up 0 bases and J gave up 0 bases, with 9 bases separating them. CDR3 length: 15 amino acids. The CDR3 nucleotides are TGTGCCAGCAGCTTGGGCGTGGTCATGAACACTGAAGCTTTCTTT. This sequence encodes CASSLGVVMNTEAFF.

This clone was counted once. V and J are TRBV5-4 and TRBJ2-2, with a tentative D call TRBD1 (6 bases). The ends were cut back, 5 bases at V and 2 bases at J, with 13 bases in the middle. The germline gives CDR1 SGHNT, CDR2 YYREEE (reference sequence). CDR3 length equals 15 residues. This chain's CDR3 is CASRSGTPNTGELFF. Written as DNA, the CDR3 is TGTGCCAGCAGATCCGGGACACCTAACACCGGGGAGCTGTTTTTT.

This clone came up once. The chain links TRBV18 to TRBJ2-7; TRBD1 agrees at 11 bases. The trim removed 4 bases at V and 5 bases at J, leaving 10 bases unmatched. Germline lookup yields CDR1 KGHSH and CDR2 LQKENI. The CDR3 is 16 amino acids. DNA for the CDR3: TGTGCCAGCTCACAATCCGGGACAGGGGGTGGAAACGAGCAGTACTTC. This encodes CASSQSGTGGGNEQYF.

The V call is TRBV19, the J call TRBJ1-2, with TRBD1 matching 9 bases. From germline, CDR1 is LNHDA and CDR2 SQIVND (reference sequence). The CDR3 covers 15 residues. V was clipped by 5 bases and J by 3 bases; unmatched bases: 7. CDR3 in amino acids: CASSPQTGGYYGYTF. The CDR3, as DNA: TGTGCCAGTAGTCCTCAGACAGGGGGATACTATGGCTACACCTTC.

The genes are TRBV9 and TRBJ1-1; a weak D match, TRBD1 (6 bases). This CDR3 comprises 12 residues. V was pared by 4 bases and J by 6 bases, with 10 bases between. Germline CDR1 SGDLS, CDR2 YYNGEE. In DNA form, the CDR3 reads TGTGCCAGCAGCTCCCGGACAGCTGAAGCTTTCTTT. Amino acids: CASSSRTAEAFF.

This clone has a handful of counts. This chain joins TRBV10-3 and TRBJ1-1; maybe TRBD1 (5 bases). The V and J ends lost 3 bases and 1 base respectively, with 18 bases between them. Germline V CDR1 and CDR2: ENHRY, SYGVKD. The CDR3 length is 17 residues. The CDR3 sequence is CAISETGSNDRNTEAFF. The CDR3 region has the DNA TGTGCCATCAGTGAAACCGGTTCTAATGACAGGAACACTGAAGCTTTCTTT.

By share of the sample, this clone is large (0.1 to 1%). This chain uses TRBV28 with TRBJ1-4; D is undetermined. Germline V CDR1 and CDR2: MDHEN, SYDVKM. This CDR3 has 14 residues. Trimming took 5 bases from V and 8 from J, leaving 15 bases between them. CDR3 sequence (DNA): TGTGCCAGCAGTCCGGGGTTGAGATGGGAAAAACTGTTTTTT. Translation: CASSPGLRWEKLFF.

The rearrangement joins TRBV15 to TRBJ2-7; D gene ambiguous. Trimming removed 0 bases at V and 2 bases at J, with 5 bases between. Germline V lookup: CDR1 LNHNV, CDR2 YYDKDF (reference sequence). The CDR3 runs to 13 residues. CDR3 DNA: TGTGCCACCAGCAGAGAGAGAACCTACGAGCAGTACTTC. It translates to CATSRERTYEQYF.

The chain recombines TRBV6-5 with TRBJ1-4, with D tentatively TRBD1 (6 bases). The CDR3 runs 15 residues. The germline V and J ends were trimmed by 7 bases and 3 bases, with 15 bases remaining between them. Germline-derived CDR1 and CDR2 are MNHEY and SVGAGI. The CDR3 loop is CASTTGQLANEKLFF. For the CDR3, the DNA is TGTGCCAGCACCACAGGACAGCTGGCTAATGAAAAACTGTTTTTT.

This sequence joins TRBV10-3 and TRBJ2-1; 10 bases align to TRBD1. Trimming took 3 bases from V and 0 from J; bases not matched to a gene: 14. The length of the CDR3 is 20 residues. Germline V CDR1 and CDR2: ENHRY, SYGVKD. The CDR3, as DNA: TGTGCCATCAGTGACCCGCTGATGCGTGGACAGGGGGGCTCCTACAATGAGCAGTTCTTC. It encodes CAISDPLMRGQGGSYNEQFF.

The V gene is TRBV6-6, the J gene TRBJ2-7, with 11 bases identical to TRBD1. The CDR3 has 14 amino acids. V lost 5 bases to trimming and J lost 4 bases; unmatched junction nucleotides: 4. The germline V gene encodes CDR1 MNHNY and CDR2 SVGAGI (reference sequence). The CDR3 loop reads CASSDGDRGYEQYF. The CDR3 region has the DNA TGTGCCAGCAGTGACGGGGACAGGGGGTACGAGCAGTACTTC.

This sequence joins TRBV14 and TRBJ1-2; 10 bases are a match to TRBD1. The CDR3 runs to 14 residues. The junction had 2 bases not matched to a gene; V was cut back by 5 bases and J by 2 bases. Germline V CDR1 and CDR2: SGHDN, FVKESK. The CDR3 spells CASSSTGGNYGYTF. DNA for the CDR3: TGTGCCAGCAGCTCGACAGGGGGCAACTATGGCTACACCTTC.

The chain uses TRBV2 and TRBJ1-2, with 7 bases matching TRBD1. Unmatched junction bases numbered 6, after V lost 6 bases and J lost 2 bases. Germline CDR1 is SNHLY and CDR2 is FYNNEI. This CDR3 spans 14 amino acids. The CDR3 protein is CASSVGDRNYGYTF. CDR3 in DNA: TGTGCCAGCAGCGTTGGGGACAGAAACTATGGCTACACCTTC.

V gene TRBV18 combines with J gene TRBJ2-5; 10 positions match TRBD1. The J call is doubtful: the DNA matches TRBJ2-7 better. The germline CDR1 and CDR2 sequences are KGHSH and LQKENI. CDR3 size: 18 residues. The CDR3 sequence is CASSPSGQGTNAPYEQYF. CDR3 sequence (DNA): TGTGCCAGCTCACCCTCGGGACAGGGGACAAATGCCCCCTACGAGCAGTACTTC.

In its sample, this clone was seen a few times. This chain joins TRBV7-2 and TRBJ2-6; maybe TRBD2 (6 bases). The CDR3 length is 16 residues. V shed 5 bases and J shed 2 bases, with 13 bases lying between them. CDR1 is SGHTA and CDR2 is FQGNSA in the germline V gene. CDR3 in DNA: TGTGCCAGCAGCGGTTCAGGGACTCCTGGGGCCAACGTCCTGACTTTC. Encoded protein: CASSGSGTPGANVLTF.